This T cell receptor (beta chain) was recorded in a study of T cell changes during pregnancy in multiple sclerosis (dated by TCRdb to the late 2010s). About the study as a whole: Changes in the T cell repertoire over the course of pregnancy were examined in this study in women with multiple sclerosis.

Libraries came from the immunoSEQ multiplex PCR assay. TCRdb holds this immuneACCESS table with in-frame rearrangements only. Some clones are missing; in checked studies, unresolved V genes explain under half, and the rest has no known cause. This sample holds some 97,000 clones; roughly 92% were observed only once. In total, the top ten clones hold 1% to 1.5% of the sample. At the junction V is shortened by 3 bases and J by 4 bases, with 11 bases in between. The CDR3 has 13 amino acids, counting the end cysteine and phenylalanine. This entry keeps only the CDR3 DNA: 39 bases, framed from base 1. CDR1 is given as SGHTS and CDR2 as YDEGEE, both from the germline V gene. In regard to this clone: What this receptor recognizes is not known. No base quality information exists; no much larger clone differs at one position.

Sequencing used peripheral blood, obtained in the second trimester of pregnancy. The rearranged segments are TRBV5-8 and TRBJ2-7; tentative D gene TRBD1, with 6 bases matching. The sequence was collected from a female donor with multiple sclerosis, enrolled in a pregnancy study. The nucleotide sequence reads TGTGCCAGCAGCTATGACAGGAATTACGAGCAGTACTTC. Its amino acids are CASSYDRNYEQYF.